This T cell receptor beta chain was found in a study of shared clonotypes between healthy human individuals. Study overall: Donors were a couple of women and three men aged 18 to 49. Study observations and caveats: Naive subsets usually exceeded memory subsets in estimated richness. Generation of non-shared clonotypes was less probable than generation of clonotypes shared by all four donors.

Concerning this clone: The antigen is not known.

Authors' processing steps: Filtering differed since immunoSEQ provided only junctions, with no quality scores. Sequencing was performed with immunoSEQ multiplex PCR; in TCRdb, only in-frame clones are kept and a portion is missing. That table supplies the V and J calls and clone size; D and trimming were determined from the DNA. The sample includes some 2.1 million clones, about 95% of them seen just once. Cells designated naive CD8 were CD45RO-negative and were positively selected for CCR7, with terminally differentiated effector memory CD45RA+ cells excluded. The germline V gene has CDR1 SGHKS and CDR2 YYEKEE (reference sequence). Losses at the gene ends were 4 bases for V and 4 bases for J; bases not matched to a gene: 16. The CDR3 has 17 amino acids.

Sequencing was performed on naive CD8+ T cells sorted from blood. The chain carries TRBV5-5 and TRBJ2-7; 8 nucleotides align to TRBD2. The TCR sequence derives from a man between 18 and 29 years old in good health. CDR3 region: CASSLKPLGLADYEQYF. The CDR3 DNA sequence: TGTGCCAGCAGCCTAAAGCCCCTCGGACTAGCAGATTACGAGCAGTACTTC. Full variable domain (outside the CDR3, taken from reference TRBV5-5 and TRBJ2-7): DAGVTQSPTHLIKTRGQQVTLRCSPISGHKSVSWYQQVLGQGPQFIFQYYEKEERGRGNFPDRFSARQFPNYSSELNVNALLLGDSALYLCASSLKPLGLADYEQYFGPGTRLTVT.